The 30 T cell receptor beta chains below come from one sample, sequenced in a study of blood T cell repertoires in COVID-19. Here immunoSEQ multiplex PCR was the method, and the copy in TCRdb shows in-frame clones only, minus some. Among roughly 260,000 clones listed, about 80% were seen once. Sequences were obtained from peripheral blood. Source of these receptors: a woman older than 75 with active or convalescent COVID-19.

This clone was seen a handful of times. The chain recombines TRBV10-3 with TRBJ2-7, with TRBD2 identical over 11 bases. Germline assignment: CDR1 ENHRY and CDR2 SYGVKD. J lost 5 bases, V lost 0 bases, and 9 bases had no gene match. The CDR3 sequence is 17 residues long. The CDR3 region has the DNA TGTGCCATCAGTGAGTCAACTAGCGGGAGTTTTGTGAACGAGCAGTACTTC. Its translation is CAISESTSGSFVNEQYF.

The chain recombines TRBV20-1 with TRBJ2-6; TRBD2 agrees at 7 bases. The length of the CDR3 is 14 residues. V was clipped by 3 bases and J by 2 bases; unmatched bases: 1. Germline V gives CDR1 DFQATT, CDR2 SNEGSKA (reference sequence). The DNA for the CDR3 is TGCAGTGCTAGTGCGGGGGCTGGGGCCAACGTCCTGACTTTC. Protein product: CSASAGAGANVLTF.

This clone was detected only a few times. V gene TRBV25-1 combines with J gene TRBJ1-4; 7 bases fit TRBD1. CDR1 MGHDK and CDR2 SYGVNS come from the germline V gene. The CDR3 has 15 residues. V dropped 3 bases and J dropped 7; count of bases not matched to a gene: 8. DNA of the CDR3: TGTGCCAGCAGTGATACCAGGGGGTCAGGTGAAAAACTGTTTTTT. As protein: CASSDTRGSGEKLFF.

The gene calls are TRBV19 and TRBJ2-1, with 13 bases that match TRBD2. CDR3 length: 16 amino acids. The germline gives CDR1 LNHDA, CDR2 SQIVND (reference sequence). The trim removed 6 bases at V and 6 bases at J, leaving 8 bases unmatched. The CDR3, as DNA: TGTGCCAGTAGCTCGATACGGACTAGCGGGAGCAATGAGCAGTTCTTC. This codes for CASSSIRTSGSNEQFF.

The chain links TRBV30 to TRBJ2-7; 8 bases line up with TRBD1. The CDR3 runs to 13 residues. Unmatched junction bases numbered 7, after V lost 3 bases and J lost 6 bases. From germline, CDR1 is GTSNPN and CDR2 SVGIG (reference sequence). Here the CDR3 reads CAWSGQGMGEQYF. The CDR3 DNA reads as TGTGCCTGGAGCGGACAGGGAATGGGCGAGCAGTACTTC.

CDR3 bases: TGTGCCAGCAAGGCAGGGGGTGACACAGATACGCAGTATTTT. Protein sequence: CASKAGGDTDTQYF. The rearrangement joins TRBV5-4 to TRBJ2-3; TRBD1 agrees at 7 bases. The CDR3 runs 14 residues. Germline loops: CDR1 SGHNT, CDR2 YYREEE (reference sequence). V dropped 6 bases and J dropped 2; count of bases not matched to a gene: 6.

The sample holds a few counts of this clone. V is TRBV6-2 or TRBV6-3 and J is TRBJ1-2; D is undetermined. The CDR3 contains 14 residues. The germline V and J ends were trimmed by 4 bases and 5 bases, with 14 bases remaining between them. Germline CDR1 reads MNHEY; CDR2 reads SVGEGT. The CDR3 nucleotides read TGTGCCAGCAGTTCCTCGGCATACGGGTATGGCTACACCTTC. Translated: CASSSSAYGYGYTF.

The chain couples TRBV19 to TRBJ1-5, with 9 bases identical to TRBD1. The germline V gene encodes CDR1 LNHDA and CDR2 SQIVND (reference sequence). This CDR3 spans 16 amino acids. Trimming at V came to 7 bases and at J to 6 bases, leaving 13 bases not matched to a gene. Here the CDR3 reads CASKDGQGNIRQPQHF. In DNA form, the CDR3 reads TGTGCCAGTAAGGATGGACAGGGGAATATTCGTCAGCCCCAGCATTTT.

The chain links TRBV28 to TRBJ2-7; TRBD2 agrees at 8 bases. CDR1 and CDR2 (germline): MDHEN, SYDVKM. The junction had 11 bases not matched to a gene; V was cut back by 8 bases and J by 5 bases. The CDR3 is 14 amino acids. The CDR3 region is CASAGGRGVDEQYF. CDR3 nucleotides: TGTGCCAGCGCGGGGGGCAGGGGCGTCGACGAGCAGTACTTC.

This clone came up many times. The rearrangement uses TRBV7-9 and TRBJ2-2, with D unclear. The CDR3 is 14 residues long. V was trimmed by 7 bases and J by 6 bases, leaving 15 bases between them. Germline loops: CDR1 SEHNR, CDR2 FQNEAQ (reference sequence). DNA for the CDR3: TGTGCCAGCACTCCTCACCGGGTGTCCGGGGAGCTGTTTTTT. The encoded protein is CASTPHRVSGELFF. Variable domain in full (rest from reference TRBV7-9 and TRBJ2-2): DTGVSQNPRHKITKRGQNVTFRCDPISEHNRLYWYRQTLGQGPEFLTYFQNEAQLEKSRLLSDRFSAERPKGSFSTLEIQRTEQGDSAMYLCASTPHRVSGELFFGEGSRLTVL.

The chain has TRBV28 and TRBJ2-2; 10 bases match TRBD1. V trimming: 6 bases; J trimming: 7 bases; junction bases outside the gene matches: 11. The CDR3 runs to 16 residues. The V gene's germline CDR1 is MDHEN and CDR2 SYDVKM. The DNA for the CDR3 is TGTGCCAGCAGCCTGACAGGGGGCGATATGGACGGGGAGCTGTTTTTT. The encoded protein is CASSLTGGDMDGELFF. Combining the CDR3 with reference TRBV28 and TRBJ2-2 gives the whole variable domain DVKVTQSSRYLVKRTGEKVFLECVQDMDHENMFWYRQDPGLGLRLIYFSYDVKMKEKGDIPEGYSVSREKKERFSLILESASTNQTSMYLCASSLTGGDMDGELFFGEGSRLTVL.

The rearrangement uses TRBV7-9 and TRBJ1-1; 7 bases map to TRBD1. V shed 7 bases and J 0 bases; nucleotides not matched to a gene: 2. The germline V gene encodes CDR1 SEHNR and CDR2 FQNEAQ (reference sequence). The CDR3 sequence is 13 residues long. The DNA of the CDR3 is TGTGCCAGCATGGGACAGATGAACACTGAAGCTTTCTTT. It is translated as CASMGQMNTEAFF.

This chain links TRBV19 with TRBJ2-7; 7 positions agree with TRBD1. Germline values: CDR1 LNHDA, CDR2 SQIVND (reference sequence). The junction had 8 bases not matched to a gene; V was cut back by 6 bases and J by 3 bases. The CDR3 has 14 residues. This CDR3 is CASREDRAHYEQYF. The CDR3 nucleotides are TGTGCCAGTAGAGAAGACAGGGCCCACTACGAGCAGTACTTC.

The chain combines TRBV3-1 (or the pseudogene TRBV3-2) with TRBJ2-7, with D perhaps TRBD1 (5 bases). The germline gives CDR1 LGHDT, CDR2 YNNKEL (reference sequence). Trimming stripped 4 bases from V and 3 bases from J, with 16 bases between. This CDR3 has 15 residues. This chain's CDR3 is CASSLLPTDLYEQYF. CDR3 coding DNA: TGTGCCAGCAGCCTCCTTCCGACAGACCTCTACGAGCAGTACTTC.

The chain employs TRBV7-8 and TRBJ2-1; maybe TRBD2 (5 bases). V was cut by 4 bases and J by 3 bases, with 13 bases left in between. Germline V gives CDR1 SGHVS, CDR2 FQNEAQ. CDR3 length: 15 amino acids. The CDR3 here is CASSSLATIYNEQFF. The CDR3 DNA sequence: TGTGCCAGCAGCTCGTTAGCGACGATCTACAATGAGCAGTTCTTC.

This clone came up a few times. The rearrangement uses TRBV5-1 and TRBJ2-3, with a possible D match to TRBD1 (5 bases). The germline gives CDR1 SGHRS, CDR2 YFSETQ. Between the trimmed V and J ends, which lost 0 bases and 4 bases, there was a span of 9 bases. This CDR3 has 14 amino acids. The CDR3 loop reads CASSLAGNPDTQYF. For the CDR3, the DNA is TGCGCCAGCAGCTTGGCAGGGAACCCAGATACGCAGTATTTT.

The V gene is TRBV3-1 (or the pseudogene TRBV3-2), the J gene TRBJ1-2, with D perhaps TRBD1 (5 bases). The germline CDR1 and CDR2 sequences are LGHDT and YNNKEL (reference sequence). Deletions cut 0 bases from V and 0 bases from J, with 14 bases between. The CDR3 runs 17 residues. Here the CDR3 reads CASSQDLRQTPNYGYTF. In nucleotides, the CDR3 is TGTGCCAGCAGCCAAGATCTCCGACAGACGCCTAACTATGGCTACACCTTC.

This sequence joins TRBV19 and TRBJ2-7; the D is unclear. The CDR3 consists of 14 residues. Germline CDR1 reads LNHDA; CDR2 reads SQIVND (reference sequence). V dropped 3 bases and J dropped 6 bases, with 15 bases sitting between them. CDR3 residues: CASSILGSVSEQYF. CDR3 in DNA: TGTGCCAGTAGTATCCTAGGATCGGTTTCCGAGCAGTACTTC.

This chain joins TRBV5-5 and TRBJ1-1; D ambiguous. The V end lost 1 base, the J end lost 11 bases, and 15 bases lay between the germline ends. CDR3 length: 13 residues. Germline V lookup: CDR1 SGHKS, CDR2 YYEKEE (reference sequence). In DNA, the CDR3 is TGTGCCAGCAGCTTGAACAGCCAAAATGCCGCTTTCTTT. Amino acids: CASSLNSQNAAFF.

This sequence joins TRBV7-6 and TRBJ2-1; TRBD1 matches 8 bases. The germline V gene has CDR1 SGHVS and CDR2 FNYEAQ. The trim removed 5 bases at V and 0 bases at J, leaving 6 bases unmatched. The CDR3 is 16 amino acids. The CDR3 protein is CASSPGQATSYNEQFF. CDR3 coding DNA: TGTGCCAGCAGCCCGGGACAGGCGACCTCCTACAATGAGCAGTTCTTC. Looking up the rest from reference TRBV7-6 and TRBJ2-1 gives the full variable domain: GAGVSQSPRYKVTKRGQDVALRCDPISGHVSLYWYRQALGQGPEFLTYFNYEAQQDKSGLPNDRFSAERPEGSISTLTIQRTEQRDSAMYRCASSPGQATSYNEQFFGPGTRLTVL.

This chain connects TRBV28 to TRBJ1-5; no reliable D call. The CDR3 sequence is 15 residues long. Germline assignment: CDR1 MDHEN and CDR2 SYDVKM. V was pared by 8 bases and J by 3 bases, with 17 bases between. The CDR3 sequence is CASRVGVRDNQPQHF. DNA for the CDR3: TGTGCCAGCCGTGTCGGGGTTCGTGACAATCAGCCCCAGCATTTT.

The chain is built from TRBV21-1 and TRBJ1-2; no DNA check was done on the table's D call, TRBD1. TRBV21-1 is an annotated pseudogene. The CDR3 totals 18 residues. In DNA, the CDR3 is TGTGCCAGCAGCAAAGTCCTCCGGGACAGGTGGGCCCTAAGGGGCTACACCTTC. Its translation: CASSKVLRDRWALRGYTF.

V usage is TRBV4-1 and J usage is TRBJ1-6; 7 bases align to TRBD1. V gave up 0 bases and J gave up 7 bases; unmatched junction bases: 6. The length of the CDR3 is 16 residues. The germline V gene encodes CDR1 MGHRA and CDR2 YSYEKL. This CDR3 is CASSQDFRGVNSPLHF. DNA of the CDR3: TGCGCCAGCAGCCAAGATTTCAGGGGGGTCAATTCACCCCTCCACTTT.

The chain recombines TRBV27 with TRBJ1-1; 7 bases are shared with TRBD1. CDR3 length: 15 residues. J was trimmed by 4 bases and V by 2 bases; bases with no gene match: 7. Germline V CDR1 and CDR2: MNHEY, SMNVEV (reference sequence). This CDR3 is CASSLRTGSGTEAFF. The CDR3 coding sequence is TGTGCCAGCAGTTTAAGGACAGGTAGCGGCACTGAAGCTTTCTTT.

In this sample, this clone turned up many times. The DNA of the CDR3 is TGTGCCAGCAGTGAAGGTCTAGCGGGAGTTCAGGGCTACGAGCAGTACTTC. Residues: CASSEGLAGVQGYEQYF. The V call is TRBV2, the J call TRBJ2-7; 10 bases agree with TRBD2. V shed 1 base and J 3 bases; nucleotides not matched to a gene: 9. This CDR3 region has 17 residues. Germline values: CDR1 SNHLY, CDR2 FYNNEI.

V gene TRBV5-6 combines with J gene TRBJ2-7; a possible D gene is TRBD2 (6 bases). This CDR3 has 15 amino acids. V was trimmed by 4 bases and J by 2 bases, leaving 16 bases between them. Germline-derived CDR1 and CDR2 are SGHDT and YYEEEE. Here the CDR3 DNA reads TGTGCCAGCAGCCGCCCCGGGACTTTGACCTACGAGCAGTACTTC. Its protein is CASSRPGTLTYEQYF.

This chain links TRBV2 with TRBJ1-5; perhaps TRBD1 as D (6 bases). Per germline, CDR1 SNHLY and CDR2 FYNNEI. The CDR3 sequence is 12 residues long. Trimming took 5 bases from V and 6 from J, leaving 8 bases between them. The CDR3 loop is CASSSGVQPQHF. The CDR3 DNA is TGTGCCAGCAGTTCAGGGGTTCAGCCCCAGCATTTT.

A single count supports this clone. The CDR3 sequence: CATQGLAGAPEQFF. CDR3 sequence (DNA): TGTGCCACCCAGGGACTAGCGGGAGCCCCTGAGCAGTTCTTC. The genes are TRBV15 and TRBJ2-1; 14 bases agree with TRBD2. V shed 8 bases and J 9 bases; nucleotides not matched to a gene: 6. CDR3 length equals 14 residues. CDR1 is LNHNV and CDR2 is YYDKDF in the germline V gene (reference sequence). Full variable domain (missing parts from reference TRBV15 and TRBJ2-1): DAMVIQNPRYQVTQFGKPVTLSCSQTLNHNVMYWYQQKSSQAPKLLFHYYDKDFNNEADTPDNFQSRRPNTSFCFLDIRSPGLGDTAMYLCATQGLAGAPEQFFGPGTRLTVL.

The V gene is TRBV7-9, the J gene TRBJ2-7, with 7 bases that match TRBD1. This CDR3 comprises 16 residues. Germline CDR1 SEHNR, CDR2 FQNEAQ (reference sequence). V was pared by 7 bases and J by 0 bases, with 12 bases of the junction left unmatched. In DNA form, the CDR3 reads TGTGCCAGCAATACGATATCGGGACAGATCTCCTACGAGCAGTACTTC. Its translation is CASNTISGQISYEQYF.

This clone has more than one count but fewer than ten. The V call is TRBV7-6, the J call TRBJ1-3; 7 positions match TRBD1. The CDR3 consists of 16 residues. Germline V CDR1 and CDR2: SGHVS, FNYEAQ. V lost 4 bases to trimming and J lost 5 bases; unmatched junction nucleotides: 11. The CDR3 nucleotides read TGTGCCAGCAGCTCGGAAGCAGGGGGGCGCCGAAACACCATATATTTT. Its protein product is CASSSEAGGRRNTIYF.